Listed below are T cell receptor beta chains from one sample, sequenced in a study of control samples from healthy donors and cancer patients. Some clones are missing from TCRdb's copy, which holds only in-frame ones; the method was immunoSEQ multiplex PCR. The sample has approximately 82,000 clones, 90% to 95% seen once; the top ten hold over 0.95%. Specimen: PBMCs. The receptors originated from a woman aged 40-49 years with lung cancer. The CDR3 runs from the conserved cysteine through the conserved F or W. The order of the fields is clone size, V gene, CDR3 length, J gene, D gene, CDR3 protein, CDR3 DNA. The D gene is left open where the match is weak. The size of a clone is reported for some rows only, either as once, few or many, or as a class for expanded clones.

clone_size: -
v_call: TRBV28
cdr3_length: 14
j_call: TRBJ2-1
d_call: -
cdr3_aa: CASSLRGAYNEQFF
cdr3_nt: TGTGCCAGCAGTTTAAGAGGGGCCTACAATGAGCAGTTCTTC

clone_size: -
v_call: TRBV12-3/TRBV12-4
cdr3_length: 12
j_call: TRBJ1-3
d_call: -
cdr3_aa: CAIELWGNTIYF
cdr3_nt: TGTGCCATCGAGCTCTGGGGAAACACCATATATTTT

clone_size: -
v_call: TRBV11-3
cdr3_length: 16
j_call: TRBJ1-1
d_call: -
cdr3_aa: CASSSWEQGMNTEAFF
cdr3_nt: TGTGCCAGCAGCTCCTGGGAACAGGGTATGAACACTGAAGCTTTCTTT

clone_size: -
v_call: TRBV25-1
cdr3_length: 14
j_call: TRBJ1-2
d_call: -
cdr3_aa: CASTGAGSNYGYTF
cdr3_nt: TGTGCCAGCACCGGGGCAGGGTCTAACTATGGCTACACCTTC

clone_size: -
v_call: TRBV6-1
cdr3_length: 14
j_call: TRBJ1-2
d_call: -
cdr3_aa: CASSEASWGAGYTF
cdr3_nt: TGTGCCAGCAGTGAAGCGAGCTGGGGGGCTGGCTACACCTTC

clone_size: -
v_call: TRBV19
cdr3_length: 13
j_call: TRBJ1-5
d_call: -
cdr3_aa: CATSGTLRQPQHF
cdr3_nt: TGTGCCACTTCTGGGACCCTTCGTCAGCCCCAGCATTTT

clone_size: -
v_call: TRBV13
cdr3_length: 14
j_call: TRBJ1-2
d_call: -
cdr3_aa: CASSQQGVDYGYTF
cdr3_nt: TGTGCCAGCAGTCAACAGGGAGTTGACTATGGCTACACCTTC

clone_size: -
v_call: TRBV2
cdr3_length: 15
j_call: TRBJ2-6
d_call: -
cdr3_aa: CASTEGAAGANVLTF
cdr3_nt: TGTGCCAGCACAGAAGGGGCTGCTGGGGCCAACGTCCTGACTTTC

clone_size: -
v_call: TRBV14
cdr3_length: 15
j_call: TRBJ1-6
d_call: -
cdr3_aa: CASSQKRVVNSPLHF
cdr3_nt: TGTGCCAGCAGCCAGAAACGGGTCGTCAATTCACCCCTCCACTTT

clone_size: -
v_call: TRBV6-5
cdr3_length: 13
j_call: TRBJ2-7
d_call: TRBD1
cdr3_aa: CASRPQGAHEQYF
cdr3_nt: TGTGCCAGCAGACCGCAGGGGGCGCATGAGCAGTACTTC

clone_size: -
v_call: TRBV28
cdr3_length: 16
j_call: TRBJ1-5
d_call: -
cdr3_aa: CASSLLNEGSNQPQHF
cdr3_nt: TGTGCCAGCAGTTTATTGAACGAGGGAAGCAATCAGCCCCAGCATTTT

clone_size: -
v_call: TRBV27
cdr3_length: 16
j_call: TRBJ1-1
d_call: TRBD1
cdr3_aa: CASSIPGTGRATEAFF
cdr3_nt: TGTGCCAGCAGTATCCCCGGGACAGGGCGGGCCACTGAAGCTTTCTTT

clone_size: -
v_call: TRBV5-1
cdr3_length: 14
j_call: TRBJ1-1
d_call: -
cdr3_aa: CASSLRGENTEAFF
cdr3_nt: TGCGCCAGCAGCTTGCGAGGGGAGAACACTGAAGCTTTCTTT

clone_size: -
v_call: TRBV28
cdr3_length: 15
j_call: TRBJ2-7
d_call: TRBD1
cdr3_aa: CASSSPTTGDDEQYF
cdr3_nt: TGTGCCAGCAGTTCACCAACGACAGGGGATGACGAGCAGTACTTC

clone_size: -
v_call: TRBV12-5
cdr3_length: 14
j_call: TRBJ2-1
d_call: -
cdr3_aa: CASGLVRKVREQFF
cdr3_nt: TGTGCTAGTGGTTTGGTACGGAAGGTTCGTGAGCAGTTCTTC

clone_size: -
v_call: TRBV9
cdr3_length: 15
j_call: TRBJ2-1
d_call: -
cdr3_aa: CASSVGTTGNNEQFF
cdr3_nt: TGTGCCAGCAGCGTAGGGACCACTGGAAACAATGAGCAGTTCTTC

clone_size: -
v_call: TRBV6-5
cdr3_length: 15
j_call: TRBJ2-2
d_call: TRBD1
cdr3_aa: CASSQTGAGTGELFF
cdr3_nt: TGTGCCAGCAGCCAGACAGGGGCCGGCACCGGGGAGCTGTTTTTT

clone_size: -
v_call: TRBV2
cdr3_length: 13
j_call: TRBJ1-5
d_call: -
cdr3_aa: CASRQGSAQPQHF
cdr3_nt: TGTGCCAGCCGGCAGGGGTCAGCCCAGCCCCAGCATTTT

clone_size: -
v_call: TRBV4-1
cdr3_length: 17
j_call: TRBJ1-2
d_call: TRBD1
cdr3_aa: CASSQPIMTGSKAGYTF
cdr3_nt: TGCGCCAGCAGCCAGCCTATCATGACAGGGTCGAAGGCTGGCTACACCTTC

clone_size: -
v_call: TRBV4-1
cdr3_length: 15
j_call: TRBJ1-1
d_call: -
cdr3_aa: CASSHPRGGNTEAFF
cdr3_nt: TGCGCCAGCAGCCACCCCAGGGGCGGGAACACTGAAGCTTTCTTT

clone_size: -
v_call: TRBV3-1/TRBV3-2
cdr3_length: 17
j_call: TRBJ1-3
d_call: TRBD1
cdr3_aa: CASSQGLQGGSGNTIYF
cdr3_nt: TGTGCCAGCAGCCAGGGTTTACAGGGGGGCTCTGGAAACACCATATATTTT

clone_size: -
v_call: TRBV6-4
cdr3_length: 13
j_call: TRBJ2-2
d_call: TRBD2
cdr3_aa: CASSLGGTGELFF
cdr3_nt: TGTGCCAGCAGTCTGGGAGGGACCGGGGAGCTGTTTTTT

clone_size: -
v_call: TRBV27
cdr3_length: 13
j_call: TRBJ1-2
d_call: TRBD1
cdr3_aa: CASSLQGDYGYTF
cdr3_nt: TGTGCCAGCAGTTTACAGGGGGACTATGGCTACACCTTC

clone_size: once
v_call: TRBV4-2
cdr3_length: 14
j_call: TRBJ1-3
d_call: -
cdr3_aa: CASSQVESGNTIYF
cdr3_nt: TGTGCCAGCAGCCAAGTAGAGTCTGGAAACACCATATATTTT

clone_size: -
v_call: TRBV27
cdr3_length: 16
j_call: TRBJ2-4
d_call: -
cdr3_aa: CASSSPRDWGKNIQYF
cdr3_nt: TGTGCCAGCAGTTCTCCGAGGGATTGGGGCAAAAACATTCAGTACTTC

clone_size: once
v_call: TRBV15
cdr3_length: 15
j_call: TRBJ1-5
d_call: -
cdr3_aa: CATSRDTQNNQPQHF
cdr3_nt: TGTGCCACCAGCAGAGATACACAGAACAATCAGCCCCAGCATTTT

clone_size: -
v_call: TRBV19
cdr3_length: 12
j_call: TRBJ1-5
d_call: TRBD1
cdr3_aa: CASRTGNQPQHF
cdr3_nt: TGTGCCAGTAGGACAGGGAATCAGCCCCAGCATTTT

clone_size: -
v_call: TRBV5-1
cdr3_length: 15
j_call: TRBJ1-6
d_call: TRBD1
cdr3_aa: CASSLGTGYNSPLHF
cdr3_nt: TGCGCCAGCAGCTTGGGGACAGGCTATAATTCACCCCTCCACTTT

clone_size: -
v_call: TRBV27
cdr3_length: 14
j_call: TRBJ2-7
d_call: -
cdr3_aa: CASSPRAGAYEQYF
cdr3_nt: TGTGCCAGCAGTCCCCGGGCAGGGGCCTACGAGCAGTACTTC

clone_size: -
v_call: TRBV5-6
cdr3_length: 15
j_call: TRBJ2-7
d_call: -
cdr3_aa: CASSDRDLEQYEQYF
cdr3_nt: TGTGCCAGCAGCGACCGCGACCTGGAGCAATACGAGCAGTACTTC

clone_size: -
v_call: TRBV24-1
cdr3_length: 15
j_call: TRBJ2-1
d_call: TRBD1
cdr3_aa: CATSDLGTADNEQFF
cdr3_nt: TGTGCCACCAGTGATTTGGGGACAGCCGACAATGAGCAGTTCTTC

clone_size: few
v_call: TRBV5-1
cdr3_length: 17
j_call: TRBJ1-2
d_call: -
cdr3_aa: CASSTHSSGNSNYGYTF
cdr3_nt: TGCGCCAGCAGCACTCACTCCTCAGGGAATTCAAACTATGGCTACACCTTC

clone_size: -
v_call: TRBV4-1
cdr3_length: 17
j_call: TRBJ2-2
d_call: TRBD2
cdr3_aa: CASSQDRAGGLTGELFF
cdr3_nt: TGCGCCAGCAGCCAAGATCGAGCGGGGGGGCTCACCGGGGAGCTGTTTTTT